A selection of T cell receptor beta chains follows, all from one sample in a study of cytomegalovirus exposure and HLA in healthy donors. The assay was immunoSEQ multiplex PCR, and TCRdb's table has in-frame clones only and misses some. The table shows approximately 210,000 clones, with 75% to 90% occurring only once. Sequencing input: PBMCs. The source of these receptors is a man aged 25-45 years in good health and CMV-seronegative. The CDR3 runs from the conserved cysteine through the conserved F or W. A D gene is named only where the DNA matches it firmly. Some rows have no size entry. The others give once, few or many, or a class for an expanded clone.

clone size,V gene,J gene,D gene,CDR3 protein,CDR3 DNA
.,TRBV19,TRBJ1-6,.,CASRDTYNSPLHF,TGTGCCAGTCGAGACACCTATAATTCACCCCTCCACTTT
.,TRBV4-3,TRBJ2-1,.,CASSQDFTTVGNEQFF,TGCGCCAGCAGCCAAGATTTCACGACAGTGGGCAATGAGCAGTTCTTC
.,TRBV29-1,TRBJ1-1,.,CSAEGSGNTEAFF,TGCAGCGCTGAGGGCAGCGGGAACACTGAAGCTTTCTTT
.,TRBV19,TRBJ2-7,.,CASSISRGNEQYF,TGTGCCAGTAGTATCAGTAGAGGTAATGAGCAGTACTTC
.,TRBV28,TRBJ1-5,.,CASLVTGSNQPQHF,TGTGCCAGCCTGGTGACAGGCTCGAATCAGCCCCAGCATTTT
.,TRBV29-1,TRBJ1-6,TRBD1,CSVGQGRNSPLHF,TGCAGCGTTGGACAGGGAAGGAATTCACCCCTCCACTTT
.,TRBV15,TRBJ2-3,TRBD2,CATSRGETSARAADTQYF,TGTGCCACCAGCAGAGGTGAAACTAGCGCACGGGCCGCAGATACGCAGTATTTT
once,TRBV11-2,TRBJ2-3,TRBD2,CASSLGPLAGGRADTQYF,TGTGCCAGCAGCTTAGGCCCCCTAGCGGGGGGTAGGGCAGATACGCAGTATTTT
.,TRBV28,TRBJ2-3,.,CASRAFQLAASTDTQYF,TGTGCCAGCAGAGCATTTCAATTAGCGGCTAGCACAGATACGCAGTATTTT
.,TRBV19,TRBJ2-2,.,CASSRTGSLTGELFF,TGTGCCAGTAGCCGCACAGGGTCTTTAACCGGGGAGCTGTTTTTT
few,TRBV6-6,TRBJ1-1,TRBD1,CASSWTGFEAFF,TGTGCCAGCAGTTGGACAGGCTTTGAAGCTTTCTTT
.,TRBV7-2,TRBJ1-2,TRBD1,CASSLTPGTGGGSHGYTF,TGTGCCAGCAGCTTAACCCCCGGGACAGGGGGCGGTTCACATGGCTACACCTTC
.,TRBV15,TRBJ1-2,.,CATRDTVGGLYGYTF,TGTGCCACCAGGGACACAGTCGGTGGCCTCTATGGCTACACCTTC
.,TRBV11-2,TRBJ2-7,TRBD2,CASSLTGGGAYEQYF,TGTGCCAGCAGCCTCACGGGCGGGGGGGCTTACGAGCAGTACTTC
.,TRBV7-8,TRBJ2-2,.,CAIWTEAMGELFF,TGTGCCATTTGGACAGAAGCTATGGGGGAGCTGTTTTTT
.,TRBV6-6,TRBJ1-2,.,CASSSYRETYGYTF,TGTGCCAGCAGCTCCTACAGGGAAACCTATGGCTACACCTTC
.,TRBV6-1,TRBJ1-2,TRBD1,CASTGDRVYGYTF,TGTGCCAGCACGGGTGACAGGGTCTATGGCTACACCTTC
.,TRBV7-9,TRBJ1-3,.,CASSLGEGSPGNTIYF,TGTGCCAGCAGCTTAGGGGAGGGGTCACCTGGAAACACCATATATTTT
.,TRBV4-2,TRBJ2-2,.,CASSQQTFLGGELFF,TGTGCCAGCAGCCAACAGACTTTTTTGGGCGGGGAGCTGTTTTTT
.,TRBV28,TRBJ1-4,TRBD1,CASRGDRGLFF,TGTGCCAGCAGGGGGGACAGGGGACTGTTTTTT